This paragraph reports one T cell receptor beta chain. This record comes from a study of blood T cell repertoires in COVID-19. Study as a whole: Acute and convalescent COVID-19 samples came from the United States, Italy and Spain.

Source study methods: Amplifying reference gene primers gave estimates of nucleated cell counts. This table comes from immunoSEQ multiplex PCR, and its TCRdb copy is limited to in-frame clones, with some not included. The V and J calls and the clone size are those of that table, but D and trimming were determined from the DNA. This table has just under 150,000 clones, approximately 89% appearing once. The V gene end was trimmed by 1 base and the J gene end by 3 bases; junction bases not matched to a gene: 11. Germline CDR1 reads SGHDT; CDR2 reads YYEEEE. The CDR3 sequence is 18 residues long. Source material: peripheral blood. The chain employs TRBV5-6 and TRBJ1-1; TRBD1 matches 11 bases. The clonotype comes from a human donor in a cohort sampled during active COVID-19. The chain's CDR3 is CASSLWSGTGGVDTEAFF. The CDR3 bases are TGTGCCAGCAGCTTGTGGTCCGGGACAGGGGGAGTAGACACTGAAGCTTTCTTT.